This TCR beta chain derives from a study of blood T cell repertoires in COVID-19. For the study at large: The origin of the acute and convalescent COVID-19 samples was the United States, Italy and Spain. T cells, B-cell-depleted T cells, or PBMCs provided the cDNA or gDNA that served as material.

Original methodology: Reference gene primer amplification gave estimated nucleated cell counts. Profiling relied on immunoSEQ multiplex PCR, and the TCRdb table lists in-frame clones only, not all of them. Clone size and the V and J calls come from that table; the DNA yielded D and trimming. The sample yields about 270,000 clones, about 76% seen once. Germline V gene sequence: CDR1 SGHNT, CDR2 YYREEE (reference sequence). The CDR3 spans 15 residues. The trim removed 4 bases at V and 9 bases at J, leaving 12 bases unmatched. The rearrangement links TRBV5-4 to TRBJ2-3, with 9 bases matching TRBD2. Sequencing was carried out using peripheral blood. The TCR originated in a woman in her sixties with active or convalescent COVID-19. The chain's CDR3 is CASSPTGGGALTQYF. CDR3 in DNA: TGTGCCAGCAGCCCGACGGGCGGGGGGGCCTTGACGCAGTATTTT.